This T cell receptor (beta chain) derives from a study of cytomegalovirus exposure and HLA in healthy donors. Broader study findings: Researchers catalogued roughly 170 TCR beta chains as cytomegalovirus-associated.

To note about this clone: Its antigen is as yet unknown.

CDR1 MGHRA and CDR2 YSYEKL come from the germline V gene. The CDR3 totals 17 residues. The V and J ends lost 1 base and 0 bases, in that order; junction bases with no gene match: 8. Profiling relied on immunoSEQ multiplex PCR, and the TCRdb table lists in-frame clones only, not all of them. The sample holds about 260,000 clones, less than 95% seen once. The sample was PBMCs. This TCR derives from a young woman in good health and CMV-seronegative. The chain uses TRBV4-1 and TRBJ2-7, with 8 bases aligning to TRBD2. The CDR3 sequence is CASSQVLAADNSYEQYF. The CDR3 DNA reads as TGCGCCAGCAGCCAAGTACTAGCGGCAGACAACTCCTACGAGCAGTACTTC.